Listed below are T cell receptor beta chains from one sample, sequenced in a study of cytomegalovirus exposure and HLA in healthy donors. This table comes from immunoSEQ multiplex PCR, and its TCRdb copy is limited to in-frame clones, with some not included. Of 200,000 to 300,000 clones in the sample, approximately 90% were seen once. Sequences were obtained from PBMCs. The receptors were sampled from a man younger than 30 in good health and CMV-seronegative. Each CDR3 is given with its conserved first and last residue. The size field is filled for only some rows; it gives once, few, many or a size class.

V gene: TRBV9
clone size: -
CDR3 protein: CASSVEGGVGNSPLHF

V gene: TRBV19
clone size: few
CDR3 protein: CASSIVGQQNSPLHF

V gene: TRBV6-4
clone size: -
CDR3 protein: CASSLTSGGGNEQFF

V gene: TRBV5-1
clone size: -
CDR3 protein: CASSLGTREDEQFF

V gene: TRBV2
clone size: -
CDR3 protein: CASSPTGGANTGELFF

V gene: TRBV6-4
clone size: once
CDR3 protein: CASSDTSGTDTQYF

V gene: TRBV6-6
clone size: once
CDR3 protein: CASRNKGQGSYEQYF

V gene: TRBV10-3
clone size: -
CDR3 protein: CATQGGESYGYTF

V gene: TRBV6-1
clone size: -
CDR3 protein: CASSSRDGTKKTQYF

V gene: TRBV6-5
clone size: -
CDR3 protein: CASSYSSGGGQPQHF

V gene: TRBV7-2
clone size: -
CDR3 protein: CASSLASPSGQETQYF

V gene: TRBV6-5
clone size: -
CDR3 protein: CASSQGYEQFF

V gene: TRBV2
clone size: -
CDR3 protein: CASREDTYEQYF

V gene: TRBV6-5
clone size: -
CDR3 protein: CASSYGATGSYEQFF

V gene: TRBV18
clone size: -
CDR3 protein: CASSPRGAEAFF

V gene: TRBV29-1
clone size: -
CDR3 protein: CSVEERQGTGTEAFF

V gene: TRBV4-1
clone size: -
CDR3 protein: CASSQDSQGYGYTF

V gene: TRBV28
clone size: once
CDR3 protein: CASRSPGYTYGYTF